This TCR beta chain was sequenced in a study of CXCR3-negative and CXCR3-positive naive CD8 T cells (dated by TCRdb to about 2019). Notes on the research overall: In total, about 135 million TRB reads were obtained, or roughly 1.5 +/- 0.3 million reads per library. Diversity and physicochemical repertoire analyses were performed on about a dozen donors pooled from two independent experiments. For the TRBV-TRBJ cluster analysis, the naive subsets came from a handful of donors, while the memory cells came from 3 donors. The full study reports these points: Freshly isolated PBMCs were used for most assays because CXCR3 expression partially decreased after cryopreservation. Because surface CD5, which is linked to self-reactivity in mice, was comparable between the naive subsets, TCR interaction strength was also inferred from TRB CDR3 physicochemical properties. Both naive subsets had comparably high repertoire diversity, while memory CD8+ T cells had much lower repertoire diversity. Within the same donor, TRBV-TRBJ usage looked similar between naive CXCR3-negative and CXCR3-positive cells, but memory cells had distinct patterns. TRB CDR3s from CXCR3-positive naive cells showed higher hydrophobicity (lower Kidera factor 4), lower energy, and higher strength and volume indices than CXCR3-negative naive cells.

For every CD8+ T cell subset, fewer than 350,000 cells were flow-sorted straight into RLT lysis buffer, and each subset was sorted in triplicate. To exclude memory contaminants, naive CD8+ T cells were stringently defined as CD45RO-CCR7+CD27+CD95-. Peripheral blood mononuclear cells were isolated from buffy coats by standard density gradient centrifugation. A FACSAria III was used to flow-sort naive CXCR3-negative and CXCR3-positive CD8+ T cells. Total RNA was extracted from sorted cells with an RNeasy Mini Kit. Frequency alone marks this clonotype as medium-sized (0.01 to 0.1%); no count is stored. No antigen is known for it. TCRdb records NextSeq 550 as the sequencer. The Human TCR Profiling Kit (MiLaboratory) was used to make UMI-labeled 5' RACE TRB cDNA libraries. The full amount of extracted RNA was used for cDNA synthesis, and the full amount of resulting cDNA was used for PCR amplification. Libraries were prepared in parallel with an identical number of PCR cycles. On the authors' methods: With a requirement of at least two reads per UMI, MIGEC and MiXCR extracted about 50,000 +/- 10,000 unique UMI-labeled TRB cDNA molecules per library. An average of around 40,000 +/- 10,000 functional in-frame TRB CDR3 nucleotide clonotypes without stop codons was found per library. Diversity metrics, including normalized Shannon-Wiener and Chao1, were computed in VDJtools after downsampling to 5000 UMI-labeled TRB molecules per sample. VDJtools computed clonotype-size-weighted physicochemical properties of the central five CDR3 residues: interaction energy, strength, volume and Kidera factor 4. The reads went through TCRdb reprocessing, and each CDR3 protein sequence gets one entry with no DNA. These V and J calls are TCRdb output, not the study's own analysis. The sample's table covers several thousand distinct CDR3 sequences. The top ten hold 1.2% of the sample.

This receptor was taken from a human donor in good health. Some clones in this sample may be carry-over from other donors' samples. The sequenced sample consisted of naive CXCR3+ CD8+ T cells from blood. The cell subset or site label for this specimen denotes: CD45RO-CCR7+CD27+CD95- naive CD8+ T cells expressing CXCR3 (TNR3+).

The CDR3 loop reads CASSLVQGSYEQYF. The chain couples TRBV5-1 to TRBJ2-7; without DNA, the TCRdb call of TRBD1 cannot be checked. The CDR3 spans 14 residues, from the cysteine through the phenylalanine. The record lacks a DNA sequence. In the germline V gene, CDR1 corresponds to SGHRS and CDR2 to YFSETQ.